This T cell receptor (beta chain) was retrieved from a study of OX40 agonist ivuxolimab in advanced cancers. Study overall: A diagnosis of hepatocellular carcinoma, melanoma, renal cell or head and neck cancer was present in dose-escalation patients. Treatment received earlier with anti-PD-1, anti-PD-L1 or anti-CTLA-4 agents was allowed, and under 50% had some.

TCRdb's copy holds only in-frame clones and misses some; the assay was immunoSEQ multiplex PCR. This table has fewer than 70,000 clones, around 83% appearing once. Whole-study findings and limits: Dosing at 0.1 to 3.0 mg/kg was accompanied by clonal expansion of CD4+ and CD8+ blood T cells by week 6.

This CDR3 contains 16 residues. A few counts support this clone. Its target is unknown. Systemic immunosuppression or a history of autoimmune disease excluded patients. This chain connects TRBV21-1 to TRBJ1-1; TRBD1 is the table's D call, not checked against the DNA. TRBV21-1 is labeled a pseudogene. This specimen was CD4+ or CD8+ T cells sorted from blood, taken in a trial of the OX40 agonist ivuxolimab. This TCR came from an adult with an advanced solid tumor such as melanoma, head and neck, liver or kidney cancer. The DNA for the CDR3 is TGTGCCAGCAGCAAAGTAAAGACAGGAGCGAACACTGAAGCTTTCTTT. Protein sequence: CASSKVKTGANTEAFF.